This T cell receptor beta chain was identified during a study of T cell responses to AZD1222 COVID-19 vaccine. Study observations and caveats: Increased Spike-specific TCR breadth and depth were observed after two AZD1222 doses. At baseline, seropositivity was found in only a handful of AZD1222 recipients. Spike regions recognized by vaccine-associated CD4 TCRs spanned the protein, led by 160-218 and 743-854.

J lost 5 bases, V lost 4 bases, and 1 base had no gene match. CDR3 length equals 12 residues. Germline V gene sequence: CDR1 SGHRS, CDR2 YFSETQ. A note on this clone: Its antigen is currently unknown.

Here immunoSEQ multiplex PCR was the method, and the copy in TCRdb shows in-frame clones only, minus some. Of 100,000 or so clones in the sample, 89% were seen once. This specimen was peripheral blood, taken 28 days after the second AZD1222 dose. The chain employs TRBV5-1 and TRBJ1-1, with 8 bases identical to TRBD1. The origin of this receptor is an adult who received the AZD1222 COVID-19 vaccine. The CDR3 protein is CASSRQGTEAFF. The DNA for the CDR3 is TGCGCCAGCAGCAGACAGGGGACTGAAGCTTTCTTT.